Below, 30 T cell receptor beta chains from the same sample are listed, as sequenced in a study of blood T cells in healthy people across ages. A second PCR, run for about 6 to 11 cycles, used a sample-barcoded 5' primer plus a J-beta primer mix. One entry per CDR3 protein results from TCRdb running MiXCR on the 5' RACE reads. The sample has 550,000 to 800,000 distinct CDR3 sequences; about 21% are singletons. What was sequenced was blood. These receptors were obtained from a man between 65 and 80 years old in good health.

The chain is built from TRBV21-1 and TRBJ1-1. TRBV21-1 is a documented pseudogene. The CDR3 loop spans 16 amino acids. The CDR3 region is CASSKGDPQRATEAFF. In DNA form, the CDR3 reads TGTGCCAGCAGCAAAGGCGATCCCCAACGGGCCACTGAAGCTTTCTTT.

A few counts support this clonotype. The rearrangement uses TRBV7-8 and TRBJ2-4; perhaps D is TRBD1 or TRBD2 (5 bases each). CDR3 length: 16 amino acids. The germline V gene has CDR1 SGHVS and CDR2 FQNEAQ. Trimming cost V 5 bases and J 7 bases, with 21 bases left between them. The CDR3 loop is CASSDPLRERRNIQYF. CDR3 in DNA: TGTGCCAGCAGCGATCCCCTCAGGGAGAGGCGGAACATTCAGTACTTC.

This clonotype was observed many times. This chain links TRBV11-2 with TRBJ2-1; 9 bases agree with TRBD2. Germline lookup yields CDR1 SGHAT and CDR2 FQNNGV. The CDR3 consists of 16 residues. The V gene end was trimmed by 1 base and the J gene end by 6 bases; junction bases not matched to a gene: 7. The CDR3 DNA reads as TGTGCCAGCAGCTTAGTCGGGACTAGCCTTTCCAATGAGCAGTTCTTC. This encodes CASSLVGTSLSNEQFF.

The chain carries TRBV20-1 and TRBJ2-1; 16 bases line up with TRBD2. This CDR3 has 17 residues. Losses at the gene ends were 5 bases for V and 3 bases for J; bases not matched to a gene: 7. In germline, CDR1 is DFQATT, CDR2 SNEGSKA (reference sequence). The CDR3 nucleotides read TGCAGTGCTCCGGGGACTAGCGGGAGGGCCGTCTACAATGAGCAGTTCTTC. Amino acids: CSAPGTSGRAVYNEQFF.

In its sample, this clonotype was seen many times. The rearrangement joins TRBV28 to TRBJ1-2, with 7 nucleotides matching TRBD1. The germline gives CDR1 MDHEN, CDR2 SYDVKM. Germline trimming cut 4 bases from V and 3 bases from J; bases unmatched to any gene: 8. The CDR3 runs 15 residues. The DNA for the CDR3 is TGTGCCAGCAGTTGGGCAGGGGGGGAATACTATGGCTACACCTTC. Translation: CASSWAGGEYYGYTF.

This clonotype showed up just a few times. This chain links TRBV12-3 or TRBV12-4 with TRBJ2-7; TRBD1 or TRBD2 may be the D gene (6 bases each). The CDR3 covers 11 residues. V shed 8 bases and J shed 6 bases, with 11 bases lying between them. The CDR3 nucleotides are TGTGCCAGCTCAACGGGGGCCGAGCAGTACTTC. Translated, it gives CASSTGAEQYF.

There are many counts of this clonotype. V usage is TRBV27 and J usage is TRBJ2-7; D gene unclear. Germline assignment: CDR1 MNHEY and CDR2 SMNVEV (reference sequence). The germline V and J ends were trimmed by 8 bases and 1 base, with 9 bases remaining between them. The CDR3 totals 12 residues. As DNA, the CDR3 is TGTGCCAGCGGGTTTGGATCCTACGAGCAGTACTTC. This sequence encodes CASGFGSYEQYF.

This clonotype was seen repeatedly, ten times or more. This sequence joins TRBV12-5 and TRBJ2-3; 14 bases line up with TRBD2. Germline-derived CDR1 and CDR2 are LGHNT and FRNRAP. The CDR3 runs 18 residues. The junction had 6 bases not matched to a gene; V was cut back by 4 bases and J by 0 bases. The CDR3, as DNA: TGTGCTAGTGGTTCGACCGGGACTAGCGGGAGAAGCACAGATACGCAGTATTTT. It is translated as CASGSTGTSGRSTDTQYF.

This chain connects TRBV27 to TRBJ2-1, with D perhaps being TRBD1 or TRBD2 (5 bases each). The germline V gene encodes CDR1 MNHEY and CDR2 SMNVEV (reference sequence). Trimming stripped 6 bases from V and 6 bases from J, with 15 bases between. This CDR3 is 14 amino acids long. CDR3 loop: CASRPTVGGNEQFF. The CDR3 DNA reads as TGTGCCAGCAGGCCGACCGTTGGGGGCAATGAGCAGTTCTTC.

The sample holds many counts of this clonotype. This chain joins TRBV10-3 and TRBJ2-3; TRBD2 aligns across 12 bases. CDR3 length equals 16 residues. V gave up 5 bases and J gave up 0 bases; unmatched junction bases: 3. Germline CDR1 is ENHRY and CDR2 is SYGVKD. The CDR3 region is CAISSGLAGSTDTQYF. The CDR3 DNA is TGTGCCATCAGTTCTGGACTAGCGGGGAGCACAGATACGCAGTATTTT.

This clonotype has just a few counts. The junction does not match germline at one end; this may be a read error. The V and J genes are TRBV3-1 and TRBJ2-7; 9 positions match TRBD1. This CDR3 has 13 amino acids. Germline V lookup: CDR1 LGHDT, CDR2 YNNKEL (reference sequence). CDR3 coding DNA: TGTGCCAGCAGCCTACAAGGACAGGGGCTGTGGAACTTC. Protein: CASSLQGQGLWNF.

Here the CDR3 reads CASSPIRGGNQPQHF. The CDR3 region has the DNA TGTGCCAGCAGCCCCATCAGGGGTGGAAATCAGCCCCAGCATTTT. The V call is TRBV7-2, the J call TRBJ1-5; TRBD1 might be the D (6 bases). CDR3 length: 15 amino acids. Germline V gene sequence: CDR1 SGHTA, CDR2 FQGNSA. Trimming shortened V by 5 bases and J by 4 bases, and 15 bases separated the two germline ends.

The chain carries TRBV27 and TRBJ1-1; 7 positions agree with TRBD1. Germline lookup yields CDR1 MNHEY and CDR2 SMNVEV (reference sequence). V was clipped by 2 bases and J by 7 bases; unmatched bases: 4. This CDR3 comprises 13 residues. CDR3 region: CASSLTRQGEAFF. The CDR3, as DNA: TGTGCCAGCAGTTTAACAAGACAGGGTGAAGCTTTCTTT.

This chain connects TRBV20-1 to TRBJ2-3; 12 nucleotides align to TRBD2. Per germline, CDR1 DFQATT and CDR2 SNEGSKA (reference sequence). After removal of 5 bases from V and 2 bases from J, the junction contained 8 bases not matched to a gene. This CDR3 has 16 amino acids. CDR3 DNA: TGCAGTGCTGCCGGCGGGACTAGCGGGTCCACAGATACGCAGTATTTT. Translating it yields CSAAGGTSGSTDTQYF.

Comments on this clonotype: One end of the junction is discordant with germline, which a read error may explain. This chain connects TRBV9 to TRBJ2-1, with 9 bases lining up with TRBD2. CDR1 SGDLS and CDR2 YYNGEE come from the germline V gene. CDR3 length equals 14 residues. The CDR3 nucleotides read TGTGCCGGCAGCCACGGAGCGGGAGGCGATGAGCAGTTCTTC. Amino acids: CAGSHGAGGDEQFF. The full variable domain, with the rest looked up from reference TRBV9 and TRBJ2-1, is DSGVTQTPKHLITATGQRVTLRCSPRSGDLSVYWYQQSLDQGLQFLIQYYNGEERAKGNILERFSAQQFPDLHSELNLSSLELGDSALYFCAGSHGAGGDEQFFGPGTRLTVL.

This chain joins TRBV7-8 and TRBJ1-4; D uncertain. V dropped 5 bases and J dropped 7 bases, with 8 bases sitting between them. Germline CDR1 reads SGHVS; CDR2 reads FQNEAQ. The CDR3 spans 12 residues. The CDR3 loop reads CASSPHSEKLFF. CDR3 nucleotides: TGTGCCAGCAGCCCCCACTCTGAAAAACTGTTTTTT.

Note on this clonotype: A read error may produce the germline difference seen at one junction end. The J gene is TRBJ2-3, the V gene TRBV6-1; unclear D gene. The CDR3 has 17 residues. Germline assignment: CDR1 MNHNS and CDR2 SASEGT. CDR3 sequence: CAGSQPDAMGGTDTQYF. CDR3 nucleotides: TGTGCCGGCAGCCAGCCCGATGCGATGGGCGGCACAGATACGCAGTATTTT.

V is TRBV27 and J is TRBJ2-1, with D unclear. The V end was cut by 5 bases, the J end by 4 bases, with 18 bases between. CDR1 is MNHEY and CDR2 is SMNVEV in the germline V gene (reference sequence). This CDR3 spans 16 amino acids. The CDR3 DNA reads TGTGCCAGCAGTGCAGTTAGTGTCCCCCGGTACAATGAGCAGTTCTTC. Translating gives CASSAVSVPRYNEQFF.

This clonotype has at least ten counts. V usage is TRBV29-1 and J usage is TRBJ2-5; 8 positions match TRBD2. J gave up 1 base and V 4 bases, and 11 bases lay outside the gene matches. There are 16 residues in the CDR3. Germline assignment: CDR1 SQVTM and CDR2 ANQGSEA. Here the CDR3 DNA reads TGCAGCGTTGTCGGCTTCGGCGGGAGGTCCCAAGAGACCCAGTACTTC. Protein product: CSVVGFGGRSQETQYF. The variable domain in full, completed from reference TRBV29-1 and TRBJ2-5, reads SAVISQKPSRDICQRGTSLTIQCQVDSQVTMMFWYRQQPGQSLTLIATANQGSEATYESGFVIDKFPISRPNLTFSTLTVSNMSPEDSSIYLCSVVGFGGRSQETQYFGPGTRLLVL.

This clonotype occurred a few times. This sequence joins TRBV7-9 and TRBJ2-5; 10 positions agree with TRBD1. The J call may not be correct, given that the DNA end is closer to TRBJ2-7. Germline V CDR1 and CDR2: SEHNR, FQNEAQ (reference sequence). This CDR3 has 15 amino acids. The CDR3 sequence: CASSPGQGVYHEQYF. The CDR3 DNA reads as TGTGCCAGCAGCCCCGGACAGGGGGTGTATCACGAGCAGTACTTC.

This sequence joins TRBV4-1 and TRBJ1-6, with D hard to call. The CDR3 runs to 14 residues. Germline CDR1 and CDR2: MGHRA and YSYEKL. Trimming left V 0 bases short and J 7 bases short, with 7 bases between. In nucleotides, the CDR3 is TGCGCCAGCAGCCAAGAGCCTGGAAATTCACCCCTCCACTTT. This codes for CASSQEPGNSPLHF.

The J gene is TRBJ2-5, the V gene TRBV5-1, with 10 bases that match TRBD2. This CDR3 region has 13 residues. The trim removed 9 bases at V and 5 bases at J, leaving 7 bases unmatched. Germline CDR1 and CDR2: SGHRS and YFSETQ. In DNA, the CDR3 is TGCGCCACCAGTCCTAGCGGGAGTGAGACCCAGTACTTC. Encoded protein: CATSPSGSETQYF.

The sample holds a few counts of this clonotype. The chain carries TRBV20-1 and TRBJ2-3, with 11 nucleotides matching TRBD2. The ends lost 5 bases at V and 5 bases at J; junction bases unmatched: 9. CDR3 size: 15 residues. The V gene's germline CDR1 is DFQATT and CDR2 SNEGSKA (reference sequence). The CDR3 DNA reads as TGCAGTGCTCTAGCGGCTAGCGGGAGGAGAGATACGCAGTATTTT. It codes for CSALAASGRRDTQYF.

This clonotype was observed a few times. This chain uses TRBV7-6 with TRBJ2-2; TRBD2 is a possible D gene (5 bases). The CDR3 is 13 amino acids. The germline gives CDR1 SGHVS, CDR2 FNYEAQ. V lost 3 bases, J lost 5 bases, and 7 bases lay in between. The chain's CDR3 is CASSFSETGELFF. In DNA, the CDR3 is TGTGCCAGCAGCTTTAGCGAGACCGGGGAGCTGTTTTTT.

This clonotype has just a few counts. The CDR3 DNA reads as TGTGCCAGCAGCCAAGCCGGGGCCGGTGGAGCTGAAGCTTTCTTT. Translating it yields CASSQAGAGGAEAFF. J is TRBJ1-1 and V is TRBV3-1; TRBD1 is a possible D gene (5 bases). Germline CDR1 reads LGHDT; CDR2 reads YNNKEL (reference sequence). The CDR3 covers 15 residues. Trimming left V 1 base short and J 6 bases short, with 15 bases between.

This clonotype was recorded a few times. V and J are TRBV5-6 and TRBJ2-2; D call uncertain. The V end lost 0 bases, the J end lost 6 bases, and 9 bases lay between the germline ends. CDR1 and CDR2 from the germline V gene are SGHDT and YYEEEE. The CDR3 is made up of 14 amino acids. The CDR3 reads CASSLAKGAGELFF. The CDR3 DNA reads TGTGCCAGCAGCTTGGCCAAGGGCGCCGGGGAGCTGTTTTTT.

This clonotype occurred a few times. Compared with germline, one end of the junction differs, possibly owing to a read error. The chain carries TRBV7-6 and TRBJ1-1; D not certain. Germline CDR1 is SGHVS and CDR2 is FNYEAQ. The CDR3 totals 13 residues. The CDR3 spells CASSLAKTTEAFF. CDR3 in DNA: TGTGCCAGCAGCCTAGCCAAGACCACTGAAGCTTTCTTT.

The V gene is TRBV6-1, the J gene TRBJ2-4; D unresolved. Deletions cut 0 bases from V and 1 base from J, with 7 bases between. The length of the CDR3 is 15 residues. From germline, CDR1 is MNHNS and CDR2 SASEGT. CDR3 DNA sequence: TGTGCCAGCAGTGAAGCCCCAGCGGCCAAAAACATTCAGTACTTC. It encodes CASSEAPAAKNIQYF.

This clonotype has only a few counts. The DNA for the CDR3 is TGTGCCAGCAGCCCCCTTCGCACCGGGGAGCTGTTTTTT. It codes for CASSPLRTGELFF. The chain carries TRBV7-9 and TRBJ2-2; no reliable D call. Between the trimmed V and J ends, which lost 5 bases and 4 bases, there was a span of 8 bases. This CDR3 region has 13 residues. Germline CDR1 and CDR2: SEHNR and FQNEAQ (reference sequence).

This chain links TRBV2 with TRBJ2-7; the D is unclear. Germline V lookup: CDR1 SNHLY, CDR2 FYNNEI. This CDR3 spans 15 amino acids. V lost 1 base to trimming and J lost 6 bases, with 16 bases between them. The CDR3 coding sequence is TGTGCCAGCAGTGAAGTTAGGGTGACCCCCTGCGAGCAGTACTTC. This codes for CASSEVRVTPCEQYF. Complete variable domain (other parts from reference TRBV2 and TRBJ2-7): EPEVTQTPSHQVTQMGQEVILRCVPISNHLYFYWYRQILGQKVEFLVSFYNNEISEKSEIFDDQFSVERPDGSNFTLKIRSTKLEDSAMYFCASSEVRVTPCEQYFGPGTRLTVT.